Listed here are 25 T cell receptor beta chains from one sample, sequenced in a study of identical twins. One entry per CDR3 protein results from TCRdb running MiXCR on the 5' RACE reads. The sample consists of some 1,700,000 distinct CDR3 sequences, more than 30% of them appearing once. Material: cord blood. These receptors were obtained from a newborn girl in good health.

About this clonotype: A read error is possible here, since a much larger clone lies one base away. The rearrangement links TRBV4-2 to TRBJ2-3; D ambiguous. The CDR3 loop spans 13 amino acids. Germline values: CDR1 LGHNA, CDR2 YNFKEQ. The CDR3 sequence: CASGQEITDTQYF. The CDR3 bases are TGTGCCAGCGGCCAAGAAATTACAGATACGCAGTATTTT.

This clonotype showed up just a few times. The chain has TRBV7-2 and TRBJ1-1, with TRBD1 matching 8 bases. The length of the CDR3 is 15 residues. Trimming at V came to 5 bases and at J to 2 bases, leaving 7 bases not matched to a gene. The germline CDR1 and CDR2 sequences are SGHTA and FQGNSA. CDR3 DNA: TGTGCCAGCAGCCTCTACAGGGGGTTTAACACTGAAGCTTTCTTT. Amino acids: CASSLYRGFNTEAFF.

The rearrangement uses TRBV20-1 and TRBJ2-3; 12 nucleotides align to TRBD2. The CDR3 contains 16 residues. CDR1 is DFQATT and CDR2 is SNEGSKA in the germline V gene (reference sequence). Germline trimming cut 1 base from V and 1 base from J; bases unmatched to any gene: 3. The CDR3 region has the DNA TGCAGTGCTAGAGTGGCTAGCGGGGGGGGCACAGATACGCAGTATTTT. Translated: CSARVASGGGTDTQYF.

There are a few counts of this clonotype. The V call is TRBV6-6, the J call TRBJ1-1; D not certain. The V and J ends lost 5 bases and 3 bases respectively, with 16 bases between them. CDR3 length equals 15 residues. Germline V gives CDR1 MNHNY, CDR2 SVGAGI (reference sequence). This CDR3 reads CASSPPGRDDTEAFF. In nucleotides, the CDR3 is TGTGCCAGCAGTCCTCCGGGAAGGGATGACACTGAAGCTTTCTTT.

This clonotype was counted a few times. This chain joins TRBV20-1 and TRBJ1-4, with a tentative D call TRBD1 (5 bases). From germline, CDR1 is DFQATT and CDR2 SNEGSKA (reference sequence). V was pared by 5 bases and J by 2 bases, with 9 bases between. This CDR3 contains 13 residues. The CDR3: CSAHKGTNEKLFF. As DNA, the CDR3 is TGCAGTGCTCATAAGGGGACTAATGAAAAACTGTTTTTT.

CDR3 sequence: CASSPGLLEKLFF. As DNA, the CDR3 is TGTGCCAGCAGCCCGGGACTACTTGAAAAACTGTTTTTT. The V and J genes are TRBV7-2 and TRBJ1-4; the D gene is possibly TRBD1 (5 bases). CDR3 length: 13 amino acids. CDR1 is SGHTA, CDR2 FQGNSA, per germline. V gave up 5 bases and J gave up 7 bases, with 11 bases separating them.

As regards this clonotype: One end of the junction varies from germline; a read error may be responsible. CDR3 sequence: CATSVGPDTQYF. CDR3 sequence (DNA): TGTGCCACCAGTGTGGGTCCCGATACGCAGTATTTT. The chain couples TRBV10-3 to TRBJ2-3; D gene uncertain. The CDR3 is 12 residues long. Per germline, CDR1 ENHRY and CDR2 SYGVKD.

This clonotype was seen a single time. J is TRBJ2-2 and V is TRBV29-1, with D possibly being TRBD2 (7 bases). Per germline, CDR1 SQVTM and CDR2 ANQGSEA. V shed 5 bases and J shed 5 bases, with 12 bases lying between them. The CDR3 length is 13 residues. The CDR3, as DNA: TGCAGCGTTCGGGGAGGGGGGACCGGGGAGCTGTTTTTT. Translated: CSVRGGGTGELFF.

This clonotype was seen a handful of times. This chain joins TRBV4-2 and TRBJ2-1; D not certain. Trimming left V 0 bases short and J 7 bases short, with 13 bases between. Germline V gene sequence: CDR1 LGHNA, CDR2 YNFKEQ. The CDR3 has 15 amino acids. CDR3 loop: CASSQEGSGANEQFF. The CDR3 DNA is TGTGCCAGCAGCCAAGAAGGTTCCGGAGCGAATGAGCAGTTCTTC.

The DNA for the CDR3 is TGCGCCAGCAGCCAAACCTACTCCTATAATTCACCCCTCCACTTT. Translation gives CASSQTYSYNSPLHF. This chain links TRBV5-1 with TRBJ1-6; D remains ambiguous. Germline loops: CDR1 SGHRS, CDR2 YFSETQ. The CDR3 runs 15 residues. V was pared by 4 bases and J by 0 bases, with 8 bases between. The whole variable domain, remainder taken from reference TRBV5-1 and TRBJ1-6, is KAGVTQTPRYLIKTRGQQVTLSCSPISGHRSVSWYQQTPGQGLQFLFEYFSETQRNKGNFPGRFSGRQFSNSRSEMNVSTLELGDSALYLCASSQTYSYNSPLHFGNGTRLTVT.

This clonotype showed up just once. This chain joins TRBV11-2 and TRBJ1-2, with 9 bases that match TRBD1. The germline gives CDR1 SGHAT, CDR2 FQNNGV. Trimming took 4 bases from V and 0 from J; bases not matched to a gene: 24. The CDR3 extends over 22 amino acids. The CDR3 region has the DNA TGTGCCAGCAGCTCTACAAGTCATCCGGGACAGGGCCATCCATACCCTAACTATGGCTACACCTTC. It translates to CASSSTSHPGQGHPYPNYGYTF.

This chain uses TRBV7-9 with TRBJ1-1, with a tentative D call TRBD1 (6 bases). The V end lost 5 bases, the J end lost 1 base, and 20 bases lay between the germline ends. Germline CDR1 reads SEHNR; CDR2 reads FQNEAQ (reference sequence). This CDR3 region has 17 residues. This CDR3 is CASSPSRRGGPNTEAFF. For the CDR3, the DNA is TGTGCCAGCAGCCCTTCACGTAGGGGGGGCCCGAACACTGAAGCTTTCTTT.

This clonotype showed up just a few times. CDR3 coding DNA: TGCAGTGCTAGGGCCCTGAATAGTACGCTGAGTGAAAAACTGTTTTTT. This codes for CSARALNSTLSEKLFF. This chain uses TRBV20-1 with TRBJ1-4; D not resolved. CDR1 is DFQATT, CDR2 SNEGSKA, per germline (reference sequence). V lost 3 bases, J lost 7 bases, and 21 bases lay in between. There are 16 residues in the CDR3.

For this clonotype: A read error may account for a junction end that differs from germline. The J gene is TRBJ2-1, the V gene TRBV24-1; D not certain. CDR1 and CDR2 from the germline V gene are KGHDR and SFDVKD. This CDR3 has 12 amino acids. The CDR3 loop is CATSDFANGQFF. The CDR3 DNA follows: TGTGCCACCAGTGATTTTGCCAATGGGCAGTTCTTC.

This clonotype was recorded a few times. This rearrangement joins TRBV28 to TRBJ2-4, with TRBD2 matching over 7 bases. Germline V gene data show CDR1 as MDHEN and CDR2 as SYDVKM. The J segment lost 4 bases and the V segment lost 4 bases, leaving 7 bases of the junction unmatched. The CDR3 runs to 15 residues. The CDR3 protein is CASSSGGPLKNIQYF. The DNA of the CDR3 is TGTGCCAGCAGTTCGGGGGGACCCCTAAAAAACATTCAGTACTTC.

J is TRBJ1-2 and V is TRBV10-3; D uncertain. Germline V gene lookup returns CDR1 ENHRY and CDR2 SYGVKD. Trimming removed 3 bases at V and 0 bases at J, with 11 bases between. The CDR3 runs 15 residues. Here the CDR3 DNA reads TGTGCCATCAGTGAATCGGGGTCTACTAACTATGGCTACACCTTC. Protein: CAISESGSTNYGYTF.

V gene TRBV12-3 or TRBV12-4 combines with J gene TRBJ1-2; a possible D gene is TRBD1 (6 bases). The CDR3 extends over 17 amino acids. V was pared by 3 bases and J by 5 bases, with 22 bases between. CDR3 region: CASSLSIKQGRGYGYTF. The CDR3 coding sequence is TGTGCCAGCAGTTTGTCAATCAAACAGGGAAGGGGGTATGGCTACACCTTC.

This clonotype came up many times. The chain is built from TRBV6-5 and TRBJ1-2; 11 bases match TRBD1. This CDR3 has 15 amino acids. Germline loops: CDR1 MNHEY, CDR2 SVGAGI. V shed 7 bases and J 1 base; nucleotides not matched to a gene: 5. CDR3 sequence: CASTPGTGGNYGYTF. The CDR3 DNA reads as TGTGCCAGCACTCCCGGGACAGGGGGTAACTATGGCTACACCTTC.

This sequence joins TRBV12-3 or TRBV12-4 and TRBJ2-7, with a possible D match to TRBD2 (5 bases). Between the trimmed V and J ends, which lost 3 bases and 3 bases, there was a span of 18 bases. The CDR3 has 16 amino acids. The CDR3 region is CASSFRGLVPIYEQYF. DNA of the CDR3: TGTGCCAGCAGTTTTCGGGGTCTAGTCCCTATCTACGAGCAGTACTTC.

This clonotype was observed a handful of times. The V call is TRBV6-2 or TRBV6-3, the J call TRBJ1-5; perhaps TRBD1 as D (6 bases). The V end was cut by 10 bases, the J end by 7 bases, with 14 bases between. This CDR3 has 12 amino acids. Germline V gene lookup returns CDR1 MNHEY and CDR2 SVGEGT. This CDR3 is CATQQGRQPQHF. Written as DNA, the CDR3 is TGTGCCACACAACAGGGACGGCAGCCCCAGCATTTT.

J is TRBJ2-3 and V is TRBV28; D unresolved. Between the trimmed V and J ends, which lost 1 base and 1 base, there was a span of 9 bases. Germline CDR1 and CDR2: MDHEN and SYDVKM. The CDR3 has 15 amino acids. CDR3 nucleotides: TGTGCCAGCAGTTTATCCCGGACCGGCACAGATACGCAGTATTTT. Its protein is CASSLSRTGTDTQYF.

This chain links TRBV4-2 with TRBJ1-1; 7 bases agree with TRBD1. The length of the CDR3 is 15 residues. Germline CDR1 is LGHNA and CDR2 is YNFKEQ. The V and J ends lost 4 bases and 3 bases, in that order; junction bases with no gene match: 8. The CDR3 protein is CASSPRTGLDTEAFF. The DNA of the CDR3 is TGTGCCAGCAGCCCGAGGACAGGCCTGGACACTGAAGCTTTCTTT.

V usage is TRBV20-1 and J usage is TRBJ1-6; D might be TRBD1 (6 bases). Germline V gene data show CDR1 as DFQATT and CDR2 as SNEGSKA (reference sequence). Between the trimmed V and J ends, which lost 3 bases and 6 bases, there was a span of 12 bases. The CDR3 totals 14 residues. CDR3 amino acids: CSARDSRVNSPLHF. The DNA of the CDR3 is TGCAGTGCTAGGGACAGCAGAGTTAATTCACCCCTCCACTTT.

V and J are TRBV9 and TRBJ2-1, with D perhaps TRBD2 (7 bases). CDR1 and CDR2 from the germline V gene are SGDLS and YYNGEE. Trimming pared 2 bases from V and 7 bases from J, leaving 13 bases between. This CDR3 contains 14 residues. The CDR3 DNA sequence: TGTGCCAGCAGCGTGAGGGGGAGGGCAAATGAGCAGTTCTTC. Translation gives CASSVRGRANEQFF.

The CDR3 spells CSQGARDIQYF. The CDR3 bases are TGCAGCCAGGGGGCGAGGGACATTCAGTACTTC. This chain uses TRBV20-1 with TRBJ2-4; 8 nucleotides line up with TRBD1. Per the germline V gene, CDR1 is DFQATT and CDR2 is SNEGSKA (reference sequence). This CDR3 has 11 residues.